The clone carrying this TCR beta chain has only one observation. Its target is not known. These data originate in a study of shared clonotypes between healthy human individuals. At the level of the study: Contributing individuals were two females and three males aged 18 to 49. Study-wide results and limits: In having few donors, the study represented limited genetic and exposure-history diversity.

Donors were Caucasian adults residing in Nashville, Tennessee, USA. Deep was the level used in running the assay. The assay was immunoSEQ multiplex PCR, and TCRdb's table has in-frame clones only and misses some. This table holds about 1 million clones, about 76% found once. The receptor was derived from a man younger than 35 in good health. Sequenced: memory CD4+ T cells sorted from blood. Subset indicated: CD45RA-negative fraction.

CDR3 loop: CSVDHPSGGYEQYF. Written as DNA, the CDR3 is TGCAGCGTTGACCACCCTAGCGGGGGCTACGAGCAGTACTTC. The chain joins TRBV29-1 to TRBJ2-5; 10 nucleotides line up with TRBD2. The J call is in doubt because the DNA end fits TRBJ2-7 better. The length of the CDR3 is 14 residues. Germline V gene data show CDR1 as SQVTM and CDR2 as ANQGSEA.